Listed below are T cell receptor beta chains from one sample, sequenced in a study of T cell changes during pregnancy in multiple sclerosis. Here immunoSEQ multiplex PCR was the method, and the copy in TCRdb shows in-frame clones only, minus some. The data contain tens of thousands of clones, 85% to 95% of them singletons. The material was peripheral blood, obtained in the second trimester of pregnancy. The receptors were gathered from a female donor in good health, enrolled as a control in a pregnancy study. CDR3s include the opening cysteine and the closing phenylalanine or tryptophan. A D gene is named only where the DNA matches it firmly. Size values are once, few and many counts, or a class for expanded clones, and some rows have none.

d_call	j_call	v_call	clone_size	cdr3_aa	cdr3_nt
TRBD1	TRBJ1-4	TRBV4-2	.	CASSPSAGTGFKEKLFF	TGTGCCAGCAGCCCGAGCGCTGGGACAGGGTTCAAAGAAAAACTGTTTTTT
TRBD2	TRBJ2-7	TRBV7-8	.	CASSLVAGDWDYEQYF	TGTGCCAGCAGCTTAGTCGCGGGAGATTGGGACTACGAGCAGTACTTC
TRBD1	TRBJ2-3	TRBV4-3	.	CASSNLTGVSTDTQYF	TGCGCCAGCAGCAATTTAACAGGGGTTAGCACAGATACGCAGTATTTT
TRBD1	TRBJ2-1	TRBV2	once	CASSGDRGAYNEQFF	TGTGCCAGCAGTGGGGACAGGGGGGCCTACAATGAGCAGTTCTTC
TRBD1	TRBJ1-2	TRBV9	.	CASSDRGGYTF	TGTGCCAGCAGCGACAGGGGTGGCTACACCTTC
TRBD2	TRBJ2-1	TRBV7-8	.	CASSTAGTSGGDYNEQFF	TGTGCCAGCAGCACTGCCGGGACTAGCGGGGGGGATTACAATGAGCAGTTCTTC
.	TRBJ1-4	TRBV30	.	CAWSVLPQGSNEKLFF	TGTGCCTGGAGTGTACTACCCCAGGGATCTAATGAAAAACTGTTTTTT
.	TRBJ1-2	TRBV19	.	CASTIGLGYTF	TGTGCCAGTACGATTGGGCTTGGCTACACCTTC
.	TRBJ1-2	TRBV6-1	.	CASRIRQGLDYGYTF	TGTGCCAGCAGAATCAGGCAGGGTCTAGACTATGGCTACACCTTC
.	TRBJ1-2	TRBV7-2	.	CASSLFRAHGYTF	TGTGCCAGCAGCTTATTCAGGGCGCATGGCTACACCTTC
.	TRBJ2-7	TRBV7-2	.	CASSLADSYEQYF	TGTGCCAGCAGCTTAGCTGACAGCTACGAGCAGTACTTC
TRBD1	TRBJ2-4	TRBV9	.	CASSPSTGGPGNIQYF	TGTGCCAGCAGCCCCTCGACAGGGGGCCCGGGAAACATTCAGTACTTC
TRBD2	TRBJ2-1	TRBV11-3	.	CASSLSGGGTYNEQFF	TGTGCCAGCAGCCTTAGCGGGGGGGGGACCTACAATGAGCAGTTCTTC
TRBD2	TRBJ2-7	TRBV6-6	once	CASKELAGTYEQYF	TGTGCCAGCAAAGAACTAGCGGGGACCTACGAGCAGTACTTC
.	TRBJ1-1	TRBV13	.	CASSAGTSEAFF	TGTGCCAGCAGCGCCGGGACATCTGAAGCTTTCTTT
TRBD2	TRBJ2-3	TRBV19	.	CASSGLAGDTDTQYF	TGTGCCAGTAGTGGCCTAGCGGGAGACACAGATACGCAGTATTTT